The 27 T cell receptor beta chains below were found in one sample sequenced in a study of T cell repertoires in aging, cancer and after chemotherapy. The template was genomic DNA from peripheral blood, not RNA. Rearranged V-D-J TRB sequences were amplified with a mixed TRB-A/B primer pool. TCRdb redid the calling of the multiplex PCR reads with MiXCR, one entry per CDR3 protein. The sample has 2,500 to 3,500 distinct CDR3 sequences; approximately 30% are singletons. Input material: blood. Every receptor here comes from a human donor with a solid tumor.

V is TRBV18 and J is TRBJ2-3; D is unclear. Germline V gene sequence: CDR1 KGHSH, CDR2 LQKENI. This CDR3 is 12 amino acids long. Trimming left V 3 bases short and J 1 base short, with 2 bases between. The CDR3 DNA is TGTGCCAGCTCACCTCGCACAGATACGCAGTATTTT. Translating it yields CASSPRTDTQYF.

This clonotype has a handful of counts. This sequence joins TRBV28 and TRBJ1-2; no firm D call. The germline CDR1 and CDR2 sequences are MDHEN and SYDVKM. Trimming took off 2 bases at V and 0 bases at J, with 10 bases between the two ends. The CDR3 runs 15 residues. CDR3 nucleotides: TGTGCCAGCAGTTTAGCCATAGGGCCTAACTATGGCTACACCTTC. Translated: CASSLAIGPNYGYTF.

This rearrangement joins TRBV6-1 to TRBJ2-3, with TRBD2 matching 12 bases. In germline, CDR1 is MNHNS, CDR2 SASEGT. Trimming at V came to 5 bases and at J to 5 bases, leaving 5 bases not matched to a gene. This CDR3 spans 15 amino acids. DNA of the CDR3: TGTGCCAGCAGTCTCCGGACTAGCGGGGAAGATACGCAGTATTTT. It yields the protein CASSLRTSGEDTQYF.

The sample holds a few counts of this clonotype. CDR3 sequence: CASSLGLASYEQYF. The DNA of the CDR3 is TGTGCCAGCAGTTTAGGACTAGCGTCGTACGAGCAGTACTTC. The chain is built from TRBV12-3 or TRBV12-4 and TRBJ2-7; 8 bases fit TRBD2. The trim removed 1 base at V and 4 bases at J, leaving 3 bases unmatched. The CDR3 has 14 residues.

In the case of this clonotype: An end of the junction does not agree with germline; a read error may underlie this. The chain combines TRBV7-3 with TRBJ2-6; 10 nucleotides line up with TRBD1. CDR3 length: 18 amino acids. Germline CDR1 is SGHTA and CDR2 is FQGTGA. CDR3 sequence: CASSLLGQGLPGANVLSF. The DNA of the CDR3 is TGTGCCAGCAGCCTTCTGGGACAGGGGCTCCCCGGGGCCAACGTCCTGAGTTTC. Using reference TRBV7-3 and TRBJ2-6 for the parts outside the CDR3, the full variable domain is GAGVSQTPSNKVTEKGKYVELRCDPISGHTALYWYRQSLGQGPEFLIYFQGTGAADDSGLPNDRFFAVRPEGSVSTLKIQRTERGDSAVYLCASSLLGQGLPGANVLSFGAGSRLTVL.

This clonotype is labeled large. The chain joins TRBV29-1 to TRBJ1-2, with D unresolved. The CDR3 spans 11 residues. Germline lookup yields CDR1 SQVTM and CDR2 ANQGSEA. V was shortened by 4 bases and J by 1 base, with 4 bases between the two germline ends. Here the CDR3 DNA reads TGCAGCGTTGTATTTAACTATGGCTACACCTTC. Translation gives CSVVFNYGYTF.

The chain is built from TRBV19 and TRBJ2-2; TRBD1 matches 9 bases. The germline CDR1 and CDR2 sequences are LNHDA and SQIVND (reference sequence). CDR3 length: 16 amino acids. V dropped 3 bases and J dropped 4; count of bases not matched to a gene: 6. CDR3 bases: TGTGCCAGTAGTATCCTACAGGGGGCGGGCACCGGGGAGCTGTTTTTT. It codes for CASSILQGAGTGELFF.

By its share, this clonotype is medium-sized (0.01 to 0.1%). The CDR3 loop is CASSYSRGYGEQFF. CDR3 bases: TGTGCCAGCAGTTATTCCCGGGGGTACGGCGAGCAGTTCTTC. V gene TRBV6-9 combines with J gene TRBJ2-1, with D possibly matching TRBD2 (6 bases). Trimming shortened V by 0 bases and J by 10 bases, and 13 bases separated the two germline ends. Germline lookup yields CDR1 MNHGY and CDR2 SVAAGI. CDR3 size: 14 residues.

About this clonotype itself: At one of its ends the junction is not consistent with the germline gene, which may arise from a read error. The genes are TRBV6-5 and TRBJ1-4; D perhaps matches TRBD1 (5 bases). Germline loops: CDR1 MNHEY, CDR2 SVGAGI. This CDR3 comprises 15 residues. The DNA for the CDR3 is TGTGCCAGAAGTTACACGGCGGGGGGGAATAAAAAACTGTTTTTT. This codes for CARSYTAGGNKKLFF.

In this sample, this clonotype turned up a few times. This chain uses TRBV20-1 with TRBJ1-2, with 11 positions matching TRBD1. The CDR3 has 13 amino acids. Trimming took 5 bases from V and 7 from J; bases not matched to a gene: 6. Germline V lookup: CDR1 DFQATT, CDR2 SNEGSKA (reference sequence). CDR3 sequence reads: CSAVIGTGGGYTF. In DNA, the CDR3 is TGCAGTGCTGTAATCGGGACAGGGGGTGGCTACACCTTC.

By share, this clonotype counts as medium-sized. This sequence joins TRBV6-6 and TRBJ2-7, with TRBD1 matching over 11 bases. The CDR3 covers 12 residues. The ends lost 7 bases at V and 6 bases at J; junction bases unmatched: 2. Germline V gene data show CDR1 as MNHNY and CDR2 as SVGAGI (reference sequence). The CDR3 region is CASNGQGAEQYF. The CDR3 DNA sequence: TGTGCCAGCAACGGACAGGGGGCCGAGCAGTACTTC.

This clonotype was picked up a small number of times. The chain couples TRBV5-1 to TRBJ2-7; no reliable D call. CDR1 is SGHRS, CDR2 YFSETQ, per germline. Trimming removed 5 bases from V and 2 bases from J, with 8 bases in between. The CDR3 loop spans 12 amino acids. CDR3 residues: CASSDGTYEQYF. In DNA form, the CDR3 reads TGCGCCAGCAGTGACGGCACCTACGAGCAGTACTTC.

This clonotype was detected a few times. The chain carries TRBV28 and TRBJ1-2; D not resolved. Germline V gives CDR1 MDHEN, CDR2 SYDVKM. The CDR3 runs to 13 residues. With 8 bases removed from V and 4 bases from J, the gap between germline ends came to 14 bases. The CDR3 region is CASERAATYGYTF. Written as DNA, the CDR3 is TGTGCCAGCGAGCGGGCAGCCACCTATGGCTACACCTTC.

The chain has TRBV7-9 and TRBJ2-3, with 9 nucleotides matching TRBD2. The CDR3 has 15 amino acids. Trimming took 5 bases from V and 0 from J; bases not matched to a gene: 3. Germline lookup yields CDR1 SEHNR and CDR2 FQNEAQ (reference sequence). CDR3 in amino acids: CASSKTSGSTDTQYF. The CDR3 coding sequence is TGTGCCAGCAGCAAGACTAGCGGTAGCACAGATACGCAGTATTTT.

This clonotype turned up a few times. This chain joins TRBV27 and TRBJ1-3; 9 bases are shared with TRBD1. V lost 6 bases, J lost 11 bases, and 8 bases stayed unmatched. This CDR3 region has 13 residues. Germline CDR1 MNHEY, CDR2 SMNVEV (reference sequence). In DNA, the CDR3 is TGTGCCAGCAGCTCCGGGACAGGGTTGCCCATATATTTT. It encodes CASSSGTGLPIYF.

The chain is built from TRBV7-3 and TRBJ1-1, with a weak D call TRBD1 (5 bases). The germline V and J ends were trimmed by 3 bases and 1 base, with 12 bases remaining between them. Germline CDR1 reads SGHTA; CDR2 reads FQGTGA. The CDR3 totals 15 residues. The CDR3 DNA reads TGTGCCAGCAGCTTTGAGGACACAGGGAACACTGAAGCTTTCTTT. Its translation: CASSFEDTGNTEAFF.

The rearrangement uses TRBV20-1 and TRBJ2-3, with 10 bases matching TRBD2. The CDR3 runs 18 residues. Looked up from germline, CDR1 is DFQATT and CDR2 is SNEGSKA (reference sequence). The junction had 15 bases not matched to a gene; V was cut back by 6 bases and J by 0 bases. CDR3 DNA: TGCAGTGCCATTGCCGGGGCTAGCGGGAGTACTAGCACAGATACGCAGTATTTT. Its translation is CSAIAGASGSTSTDTQYF.

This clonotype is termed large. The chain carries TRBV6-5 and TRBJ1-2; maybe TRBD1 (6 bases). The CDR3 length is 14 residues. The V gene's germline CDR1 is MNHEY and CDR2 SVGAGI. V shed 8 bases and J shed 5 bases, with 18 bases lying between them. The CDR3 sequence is CASSRGREGYGYTF. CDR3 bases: TGTGCCAGCTCTCGGGGGCGAGAGGGTTATGGCTACACCTTC.

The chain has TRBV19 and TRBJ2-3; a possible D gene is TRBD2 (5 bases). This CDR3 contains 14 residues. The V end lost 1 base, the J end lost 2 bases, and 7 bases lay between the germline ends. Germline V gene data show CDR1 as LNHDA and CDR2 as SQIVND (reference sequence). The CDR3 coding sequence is TGTGCCAGTAGTATAGGCGGGCCCACAGATACGCAGTATTTT. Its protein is CASSIGGPTDTQYF.

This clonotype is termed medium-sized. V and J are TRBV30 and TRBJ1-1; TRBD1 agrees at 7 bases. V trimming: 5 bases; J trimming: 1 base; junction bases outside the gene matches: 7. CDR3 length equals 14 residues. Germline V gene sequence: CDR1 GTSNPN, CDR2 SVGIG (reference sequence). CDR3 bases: TGTGCCTGGCGCAACGGACAGGCGAACACTGAAGCTTTCTTT. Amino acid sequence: CAWRNGQANTEAFF.

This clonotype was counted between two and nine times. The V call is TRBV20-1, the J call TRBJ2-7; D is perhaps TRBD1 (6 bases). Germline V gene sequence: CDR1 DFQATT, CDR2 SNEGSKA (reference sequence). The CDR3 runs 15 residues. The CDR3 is CNARGISGTRNEQYF. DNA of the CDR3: TGCAATGCCCGAGGGATTTCCGGGACACGGAACGAGCAGTACTTC.

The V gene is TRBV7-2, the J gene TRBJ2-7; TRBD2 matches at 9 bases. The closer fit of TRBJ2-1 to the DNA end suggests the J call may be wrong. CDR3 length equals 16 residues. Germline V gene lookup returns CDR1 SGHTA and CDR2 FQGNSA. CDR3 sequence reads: CASSSYPTGLAGEQFF. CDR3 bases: TGTGCCAGCAGCAGTTACCCGACGGGACTAGCAGGTGAGCAGTTCTTC.

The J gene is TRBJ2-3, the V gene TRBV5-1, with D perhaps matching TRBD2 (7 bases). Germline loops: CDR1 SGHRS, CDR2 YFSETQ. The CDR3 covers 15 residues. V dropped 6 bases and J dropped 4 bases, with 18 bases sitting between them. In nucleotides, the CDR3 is TGCGCCAGCATCCCTGGGGGCGGGAGCTCAGATACGCAGTATTTT. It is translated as CASIPGGGSSDTQYF. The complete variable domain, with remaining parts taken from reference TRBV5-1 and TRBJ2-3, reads KAGVTQTPRYLIKTRGQQVTLSCSPISGHRSVSWYQQTPGQGLQFLFEYFSETQRNKGNFPGRFSGRQFSNSRSEMNVSTLELGDSALYLCASIPGGGSSDTQYFGPGTRLTVL.

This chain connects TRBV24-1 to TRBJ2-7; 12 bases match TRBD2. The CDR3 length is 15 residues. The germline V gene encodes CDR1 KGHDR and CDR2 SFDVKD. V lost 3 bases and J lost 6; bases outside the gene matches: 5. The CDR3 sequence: CATSDRLAGEGEQYF. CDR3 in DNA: TGTGCCACCAGTGATCGACTAGCGGGAGAGGGCGAGCAGTACTTC.

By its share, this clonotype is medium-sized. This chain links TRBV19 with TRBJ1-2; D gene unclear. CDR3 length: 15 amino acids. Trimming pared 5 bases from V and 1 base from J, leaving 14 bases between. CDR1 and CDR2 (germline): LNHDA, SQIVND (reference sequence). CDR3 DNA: TGTGCCAGTAGTCTTACGCCGGACGGTAACTATGGCTACACCTTC. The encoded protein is CASSLTPDGNYGYTF.

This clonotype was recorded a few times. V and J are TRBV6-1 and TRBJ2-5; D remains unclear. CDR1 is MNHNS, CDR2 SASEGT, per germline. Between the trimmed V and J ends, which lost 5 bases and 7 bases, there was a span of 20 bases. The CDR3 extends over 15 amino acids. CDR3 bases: TGTGCCAGCAGTCCGGTCGGGCTATCTCAGTCGACCCAGTACTTC. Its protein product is CASSPVGLSQSTQYF.

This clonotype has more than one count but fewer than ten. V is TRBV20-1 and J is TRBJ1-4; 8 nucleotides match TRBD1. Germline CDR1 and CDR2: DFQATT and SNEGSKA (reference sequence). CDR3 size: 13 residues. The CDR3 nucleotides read TGCAGGCCGCAGGGGGCAAGAGGAGAAAAACTGTTTTTT. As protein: CRPQGARGEKLFF.